A selection of T cell receptor beta chains follows, all from one sample in a study of T cells in Graves' hyperthyroidism and ophthalmopathy. TCRdb redid the calling of the multiplex PCR reads with MiXCR, one entry per CDR3 protein. The table has approximately 690,000 distinct CDR3 sequences, roughly 15% seen once. Sequenced input: blood. The receptors shown here come from a woman between 50 and 59 years old with Graves' ophthalmopathy. The CDR3 runs from the conserved cysteine through the conserved F or W. D genes are given only for firm matches. Expanded clones are given a class, and other clones once, few, many or no size at all.

size,V,J,D,CDR3,DNA
NA,TRBV28,TRBJ2-1,NA,CASSFPTHSYNEQFF,TGTGCCAGCAGTTTCCCGACTCACTCCTACAATGAGCAGTTCTTC
many,TRBV6-1,TRBJ2-3,TRBD2,CASSDRVRESFTDTQYF,TGTGCCAGCAGTGACAGGGTGCGGGAGTCATTCACAGATACGCAGTATTTT
few,TRBV7-3,TRBJ1-5,NA,CASSPPRGPSNQPQHF,TGTGCCAGCAGCCCCCCCAGGGGCCCGAGCAATCAGCCCCAGCATTTT
many,TRBV5-1,TRBJ2-3,NA,CASSLTGISTDTQYF,TGCGCCAGCAGCTTGACAGGGATTTCCACAGATACGCAGTATTTT
few,TRBV6-2/TRBV6-3,TRBJ2-3,NA,CASSYGDTSTDTQYF,TGTGCCAGCAGTTACGGGGACACTAGCACAGATACGCAGTATTTT
NA,TRBV27,TRBJ1-2,NA,CASSSIDRGSYTF,TGTGCCAGCAGTTCGATAGACAGAGGAAGCTACACCTTC
many,TRBV20-1,TRBJ2-7,NA,CSASEYGDEQYF,TGCAGTGCATCAGAATACGGGGACGAGCAGTACTTC
NA,TRBV6-1,TRBJ2-7,NA,CASSELGLTYEQYF,TGTGCCAGCAGTGAACTTGGCTTGACTTACGAGCAGTACTTC
many,TRBV6-2/TRBV6-3,TRBJ2-7,NA,CASTSPRGTDEQYF,TGTGCCAGCACCTCCCCCAGGGGAACCGACGAGCAGTACTTC
many,TRBV2,TRBJ1-1,NA,CATSGGTEAFF,TGTGCCACCTCTGGCGGAACTGAAGCTTTCTTT
few,TRBV20-1,TRBJ1-4,NA,CSARDHRAEKLFF,TGCAGTGCTAGAGATCACAGGGCTGAAAAACTGTTTTTT
many,TRBV29-1,TRBJ1-1,TRBD1,CSGTGGSWNTEAFF,TGCAGCGGAACAGGGGGATCATGGAACACTGAAGCTTTCTTT
many,TRBV18,TRBJ2-3,NA,CASSPNPMVTDTQYF,TGTGCCAGCTCACCAAATCCAATGGTAACAGATACGCAGTATTTT
many,TRBV11-3,TRBJ1-1,NA,CASSLGRGNTEAFF,TGTGCCAGCAGCTTAGGTCGGGGGAACACTGAAGCTTTCTTT
NA,TRBV6-1,TRBJ2-5,NA,CASTDRGSQYF,TGTGCCAGCACCGACCGAGGCTCCCAGTACTTC
many,TRBV20-1,TRBJ1-6,TRBD1,CSAEGQGESPLHF,TGCAGTGCCGAGGGACAGGGGGAATCACCCCTCCACTTT
many,TRBV2,TRBJ2-1,NA,CASSEGIRFYNEQFF,TGTGCCAGCAGCGAAGGGATCCGGTTCTACAATGAGCAGTTCTTC
many,TRBV28,TRBJ2-7,NA,CASCQTGNLNEQYF,TGTGCCAGCTGCCAAACAGGAAACTTAAACGAGCAGTACTTC
few,TRBV4-1,TRBJ2-1,TRBD2,CASSQVGRLAAYNEQFF,TGCGCCAGCAGCCAAGTTGGGCGGCTAGCGGCCTACAATGAGCAGTTCTTC
many,TRBV12-3/TRBV12-4,TRBJ2-7,TRBD1,CASTIDRGGEQYF,TGTGCCAGCACCATTGACAGGGGGGGAGAGCAGTACTTC
many,TRBV6-1,TRBJ2-3,TRBD2,CASSATLAGITDTQYF,TGTGCCAGCAGTGCGACACTAGCGGGAATCACAGATACGCAGTATTTT
NA,TRBV20-1,TRBJ2-1,NA,CSAARTHSSYNEQFF,TGCAGTGCGGCAAGGACACACAGCTCCTACAATGAGCAGTTCTTC
few,TRBV24-1,TRBJ2-7,NA,CATSEGQAGSEQYF,TGTGCCACCAGTGAAGGGCAGGCCGGATCCGAGCAGTACTTC
many,TRBV5-1,TRBJ2-7,TRBD2,CASSLALAGVIYEQYF,TGCGCCAGCAGCTTGGCATTAGCGGGAGTGATCTACGAGCAGTACTTC
many,TRBV15,TRBJ2-7,NA,CATSRDRVGPYEQYF,TGTGCCACCAGCAGAGATCGTGTGGGGCCCTACGAGCAGTACTTC
many,TRBV7-2,TRBJ2-7,TRBD1,CASSIGQDYEQYF,TGTGCCAGCAGCATCGGACAGGACTACGAGCAGTACTTC